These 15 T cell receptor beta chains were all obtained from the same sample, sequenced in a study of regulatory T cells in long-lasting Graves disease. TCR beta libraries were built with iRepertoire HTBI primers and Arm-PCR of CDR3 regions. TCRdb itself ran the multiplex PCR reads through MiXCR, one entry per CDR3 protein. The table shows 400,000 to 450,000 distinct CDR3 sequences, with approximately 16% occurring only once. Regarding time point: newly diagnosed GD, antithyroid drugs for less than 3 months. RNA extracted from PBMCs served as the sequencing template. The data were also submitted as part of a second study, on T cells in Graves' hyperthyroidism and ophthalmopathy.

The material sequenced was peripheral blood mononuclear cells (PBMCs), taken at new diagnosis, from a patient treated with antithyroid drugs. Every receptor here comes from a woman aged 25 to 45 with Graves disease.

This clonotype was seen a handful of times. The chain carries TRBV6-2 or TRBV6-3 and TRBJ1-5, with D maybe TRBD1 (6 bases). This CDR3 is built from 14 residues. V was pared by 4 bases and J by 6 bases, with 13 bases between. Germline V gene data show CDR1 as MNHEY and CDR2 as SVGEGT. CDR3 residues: CASSSGEWGQPQHF. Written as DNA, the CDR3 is TGTGCCAGCAGTTCAGGGGAATGGGGTCAGCCCCAGCATTTT.

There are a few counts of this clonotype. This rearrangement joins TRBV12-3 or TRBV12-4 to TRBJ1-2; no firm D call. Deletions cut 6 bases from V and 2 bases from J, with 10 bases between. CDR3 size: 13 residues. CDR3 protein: CASRSYGNYGYTF. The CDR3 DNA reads TGTGCCAGCAGATCCTACGGGAACTATGGCTACACCTTC.

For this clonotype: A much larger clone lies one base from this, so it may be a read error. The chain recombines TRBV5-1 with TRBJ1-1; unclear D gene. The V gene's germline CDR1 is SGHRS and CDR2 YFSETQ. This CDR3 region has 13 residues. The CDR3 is CASSLAQRTEGFF. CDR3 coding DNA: TGCGCCAGCAGCTTGGCCCAACGGACTGAAGGTTTCTTT.

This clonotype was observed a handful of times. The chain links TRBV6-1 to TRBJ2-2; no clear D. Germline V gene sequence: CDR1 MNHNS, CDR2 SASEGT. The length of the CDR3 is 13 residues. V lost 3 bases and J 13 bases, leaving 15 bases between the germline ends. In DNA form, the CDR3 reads TGTGCCAGCAGTGAGTCCGACCGAAAAACGCTGTTTTTT. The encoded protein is CASSESDRKTLFF.

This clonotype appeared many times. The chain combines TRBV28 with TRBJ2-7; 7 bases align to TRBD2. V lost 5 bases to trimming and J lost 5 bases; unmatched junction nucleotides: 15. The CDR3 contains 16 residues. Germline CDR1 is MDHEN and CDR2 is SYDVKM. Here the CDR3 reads CASSPPRSGGNDEQYF. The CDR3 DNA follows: TGTGCCAGCAGTCCCCCGAGATCGGGAGGCAACGACGAGCAGTACTTC.

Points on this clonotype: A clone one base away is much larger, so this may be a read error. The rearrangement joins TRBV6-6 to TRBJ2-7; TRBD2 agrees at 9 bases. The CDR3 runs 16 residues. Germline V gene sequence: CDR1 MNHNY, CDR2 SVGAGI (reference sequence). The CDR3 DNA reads TGTGCCAGCAGTTACTCGGTAGTAGCGGGAGTCTACGGGCAGTACTTC. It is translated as CASSYSVVAGVYGQYF.

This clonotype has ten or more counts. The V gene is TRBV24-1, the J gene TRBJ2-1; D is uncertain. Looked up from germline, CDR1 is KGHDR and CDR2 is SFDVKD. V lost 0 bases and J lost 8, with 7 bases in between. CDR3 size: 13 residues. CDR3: CATSDLGSDEQFF. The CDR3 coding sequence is TGTGCCACCAGTGATTTGGGAAGCGATGAGCAGTTCTTC.

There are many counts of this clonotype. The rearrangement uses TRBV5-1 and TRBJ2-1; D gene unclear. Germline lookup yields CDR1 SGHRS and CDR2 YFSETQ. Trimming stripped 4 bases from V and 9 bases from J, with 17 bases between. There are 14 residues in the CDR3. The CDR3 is CASSPAQAVGEQFF. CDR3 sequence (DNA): TGCGCCAGCAGCCCCGCCCAGGCCGTGGGTGAGCAGTTCTTC. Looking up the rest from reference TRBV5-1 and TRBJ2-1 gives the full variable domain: KAGVTQTPRYLIKTRGQQVTLSCSPISGHRSVSWYQQTPGQGLQFLFEYFSETQRNKGNFPGRFSGRQFSNSRSEMNVSTLELGDSALYLCASSPAQAVGEQFFGPGTRLTVL.

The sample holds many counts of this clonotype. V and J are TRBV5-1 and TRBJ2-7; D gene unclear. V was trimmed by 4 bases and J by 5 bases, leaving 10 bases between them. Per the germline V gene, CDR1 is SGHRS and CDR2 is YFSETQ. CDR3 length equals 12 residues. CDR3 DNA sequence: TGCGCCAGCAGCGTAGTACCTGACGAGCAGTACTTC. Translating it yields CASSVVPDEQYF.

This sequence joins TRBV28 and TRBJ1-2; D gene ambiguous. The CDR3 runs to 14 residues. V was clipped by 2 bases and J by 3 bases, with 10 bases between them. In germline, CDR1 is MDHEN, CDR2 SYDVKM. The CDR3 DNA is TGTGCCAGCAGTTTAATGGGCAGCCACTATGGCTACACCTTC. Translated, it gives CASSLMGSHYGYTF.

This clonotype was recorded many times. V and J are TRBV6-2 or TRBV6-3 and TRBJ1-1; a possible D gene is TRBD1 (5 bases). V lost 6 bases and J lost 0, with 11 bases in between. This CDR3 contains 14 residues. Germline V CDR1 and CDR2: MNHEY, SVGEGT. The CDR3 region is CASRVGRLNTEAFF. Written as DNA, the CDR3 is TGTGCCAGCAGGGTGGGACGGCTGAACACTGAAGCTTTCTTT.

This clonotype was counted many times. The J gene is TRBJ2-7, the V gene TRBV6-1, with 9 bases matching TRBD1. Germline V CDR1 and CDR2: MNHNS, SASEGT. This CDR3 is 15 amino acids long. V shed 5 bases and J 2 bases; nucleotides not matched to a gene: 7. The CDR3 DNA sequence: TGTGCCAGCAGTACATCGGGACAGGGCACCTACGAGCAGTACTTC. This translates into CASSTSGQGTYEQYF.

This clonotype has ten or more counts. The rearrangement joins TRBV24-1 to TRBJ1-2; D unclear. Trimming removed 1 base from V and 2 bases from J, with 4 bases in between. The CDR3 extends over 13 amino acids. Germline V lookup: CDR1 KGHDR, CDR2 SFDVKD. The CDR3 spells CATSDLPNYGYTF. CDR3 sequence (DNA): TGTGCCACCAGTGATTTACCAAACTATGGCTACACCTTC.

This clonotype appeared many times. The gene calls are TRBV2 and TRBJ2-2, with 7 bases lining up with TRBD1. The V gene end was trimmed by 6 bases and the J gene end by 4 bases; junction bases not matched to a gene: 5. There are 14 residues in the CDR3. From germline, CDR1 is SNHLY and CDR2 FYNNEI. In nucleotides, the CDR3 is TGTGCCAGCAGGCGACAGGGAAGCACCGGGGAGCTGTTTTTT. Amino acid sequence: CASRRQGSTGELFF.

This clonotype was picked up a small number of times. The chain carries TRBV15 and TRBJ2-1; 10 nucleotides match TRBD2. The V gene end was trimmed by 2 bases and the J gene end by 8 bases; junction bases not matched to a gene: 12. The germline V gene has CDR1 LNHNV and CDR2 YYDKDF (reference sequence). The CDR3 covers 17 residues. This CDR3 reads CATSRTRQAGGVDEQFF. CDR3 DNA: TGTGCCACCAGCAGAACAAGGCAAGCGGGAGGGGTCGATGAGCAGTTCTTC.